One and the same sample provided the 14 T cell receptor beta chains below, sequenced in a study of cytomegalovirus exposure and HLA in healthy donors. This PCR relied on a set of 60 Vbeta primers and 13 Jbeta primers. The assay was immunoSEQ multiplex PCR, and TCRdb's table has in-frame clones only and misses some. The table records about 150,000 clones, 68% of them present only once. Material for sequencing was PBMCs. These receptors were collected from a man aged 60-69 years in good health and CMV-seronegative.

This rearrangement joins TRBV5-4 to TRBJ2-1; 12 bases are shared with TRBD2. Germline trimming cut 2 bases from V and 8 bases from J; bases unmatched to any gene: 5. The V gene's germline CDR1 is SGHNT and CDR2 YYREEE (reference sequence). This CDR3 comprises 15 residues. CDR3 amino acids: CASSLLAGGVDEQFF. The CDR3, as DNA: TGTGCCAGCAGCTTACTAGCGGGAGGTGTGGATGAGCAGTTCTTC.

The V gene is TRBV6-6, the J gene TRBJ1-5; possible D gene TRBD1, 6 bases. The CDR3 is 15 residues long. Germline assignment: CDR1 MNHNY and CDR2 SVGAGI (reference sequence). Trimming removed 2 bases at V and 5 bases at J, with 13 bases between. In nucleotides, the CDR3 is TGTGCCAGCAGTTACGAAGTACAGGGAGATCAGCCCCAGCATTTT. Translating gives CASSYEVQGDQPQHF.

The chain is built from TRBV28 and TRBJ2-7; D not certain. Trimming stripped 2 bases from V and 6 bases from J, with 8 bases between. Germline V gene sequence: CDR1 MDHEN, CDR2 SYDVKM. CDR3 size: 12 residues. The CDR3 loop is CASSLGWAEQYF. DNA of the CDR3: TGTGCCAGCAGTTTAGGGTGGGCCGAGCAGTACTTC. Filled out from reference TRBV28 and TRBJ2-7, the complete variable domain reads DVKVTQSSRYLVKRTGEKVFLECVQDMDHENMFWYRQDPGLGLRLIYFSYDVKMKEKGDIPEGYSVSREKKERFSLILESASTNQTSMYLCASSLGWAEQYFGPGTRLTVT.

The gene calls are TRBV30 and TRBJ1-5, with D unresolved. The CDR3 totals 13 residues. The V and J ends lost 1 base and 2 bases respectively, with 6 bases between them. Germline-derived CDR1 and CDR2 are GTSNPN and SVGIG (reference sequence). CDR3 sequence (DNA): TGTGCCTGGAGTGGCGGGGGCAATCAGCCCCAGCATTTT. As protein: CAWSGGGNQPQHF.

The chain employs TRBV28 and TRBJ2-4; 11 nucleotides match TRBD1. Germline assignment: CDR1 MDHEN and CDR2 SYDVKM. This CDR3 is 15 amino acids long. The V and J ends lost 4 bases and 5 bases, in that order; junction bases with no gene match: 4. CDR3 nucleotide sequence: TGTGCCAGCAGTTCTCCGGGACAGGGGGAAAACATTCAGTACTTC. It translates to CASSSPGQGENIQYF. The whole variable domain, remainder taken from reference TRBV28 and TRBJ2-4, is DVKVTQSSRYLVKRTGEKVFLECVQDMDHENMFWYRQDPGLGLRLIYFSYDVKMKEKGDIPEGYSVSREKKERFSLILESASTNQTSMYLCASSSPGQGENIQYFGAGTRLSVL.

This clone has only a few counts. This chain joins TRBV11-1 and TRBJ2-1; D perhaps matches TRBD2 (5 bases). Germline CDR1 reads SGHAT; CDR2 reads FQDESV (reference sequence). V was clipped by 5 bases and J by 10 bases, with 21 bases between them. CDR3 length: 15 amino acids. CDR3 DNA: TGTGCCAGCAGCCCTCCGGGGAGAAGGATGTACGAGCAGTTCTTC. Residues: CASSPPGRRMYEQFF.

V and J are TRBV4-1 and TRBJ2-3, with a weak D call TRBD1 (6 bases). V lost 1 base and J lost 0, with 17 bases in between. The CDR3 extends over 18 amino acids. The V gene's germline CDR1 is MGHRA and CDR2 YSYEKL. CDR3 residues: CASSQGVQGRTSTDTQYF. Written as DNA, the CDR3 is TGCGCCAGCAGCCAAGGGGTCCAGGGGCGAACTAGCACAGATACGCAGTATTTT.

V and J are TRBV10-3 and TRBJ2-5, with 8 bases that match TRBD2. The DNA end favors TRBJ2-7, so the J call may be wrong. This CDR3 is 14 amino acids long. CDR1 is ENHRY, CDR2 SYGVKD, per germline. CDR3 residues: CAISGGGSVGEQYF. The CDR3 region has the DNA TGTGCCATCAGCGGGGGGGGGTCCGTCGGCGAGCAGTACTTC.

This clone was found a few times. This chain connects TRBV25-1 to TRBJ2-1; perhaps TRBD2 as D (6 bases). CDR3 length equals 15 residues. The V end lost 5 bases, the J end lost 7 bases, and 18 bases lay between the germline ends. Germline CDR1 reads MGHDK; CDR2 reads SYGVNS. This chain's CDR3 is CASSRRLREYNEQFF. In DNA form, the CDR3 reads TGTGCCAGCAGTCGCCGTTTGCGGGAATATAATGAGCAGTTCTTC.

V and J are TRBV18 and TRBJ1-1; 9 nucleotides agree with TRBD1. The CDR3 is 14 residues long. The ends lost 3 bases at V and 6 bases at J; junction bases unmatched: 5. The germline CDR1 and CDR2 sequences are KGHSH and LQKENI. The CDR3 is CASSPLRQGAEAFF. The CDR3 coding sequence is TGTGCCAGCTCACCCCTCCGACAGGGGGCTGAAGCTTTCTTT.

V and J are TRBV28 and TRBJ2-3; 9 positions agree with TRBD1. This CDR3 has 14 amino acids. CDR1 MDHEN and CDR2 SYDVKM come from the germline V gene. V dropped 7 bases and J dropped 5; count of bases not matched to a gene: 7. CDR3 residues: CASTGDREGDTQYF. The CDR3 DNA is TGTGCCAGCACCGGGGACAGGGAGGGAGATACGCAGTATTTT.

DNA for the CDR3: TGTGCCTGGAGTCAGACAGCGAACACTGAAGCTTTCTTT. Its translation is CAWSQTANTEAFF. The chain links TRBV30 to TRBJ1-1, with D possibly TRBD1 on 5 matching bases. This CDR3 has 13 residues. Germline lookup yields CDR1 GTSNPN and CDR2 SVGIG (reference sequence). Trimming shortened V by 2 bases and J by 1 base, and 8 bases separated the two germline ends.

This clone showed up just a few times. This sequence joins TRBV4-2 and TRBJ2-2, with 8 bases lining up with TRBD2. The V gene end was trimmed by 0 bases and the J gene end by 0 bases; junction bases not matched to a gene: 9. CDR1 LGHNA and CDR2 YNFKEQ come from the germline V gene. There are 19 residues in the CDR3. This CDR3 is CASSQDWIASGPNTGELFF. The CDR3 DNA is TGTGCCAGCAGCCAAGATTGGATCGCTAGCGGGCCGAACACCGGGGAGCTGTTTTTT.

The CDR3 DNA follows: TGTGCCAGCAGCCAGGAGAGGACTAGCGCGAACACCGGGGAGCTGTTTTTT. Protein: CASSQERTSANTGELFF. The rearrangement links TRBV4-2 to TRBJ2-2; 9 positions match TRBD2. Losses at the gene ends were 3 bases for V and 0 bases for J; bases not matched to a gene: 5. Germline V gene data show CDR1 as LGHNA and CDR2 as YNFKEQ. The CDR3 runs to 17 residues.